This T cell receptor (beta chain) stems from a study of T cells in Graves' hyperthyroidism and ophthalmopathy. This clonotype was counted a few times. What it binds is unknown. Study observations and caveats: Blood also contained most expanded thyroid clonotypes above 0.001.

Amplification targeted TCR beta CDR3 regions from RNA transcripts. HTBI primers were used for first-round RT-PCR of the TCR CDR3. A single record per CDR3 protein comes from TCRdb applying MiXCR to the multiplex PCR reads. The table includes about 700,000 distinct CDR3 sequences, just under 45% detected once. CDR3 size: 13 residues. V gave up 5 bases and J gave up 1 base, with 8 bases separating them. Germline values: CDR1 SNHLY, CDR2 FYNNEI. The source is an adult man with Graves' disease, either hyperthyroidism or ophthalmopathy (not recorded which). What was sequenced was peripheral blood or thyroid tissue (not recorded which). This sequence joins TRBV2 and TRBJ1-2; D unclear. CDR3 protein: CASSYGYNYGYTF. The CDR3 DNA is TGTGCCAGCAGTTACGGTTATAACTATGGCTACACCTTC.